This TCR beta chain appears in the sequencing data of a study of early T cells in non-severe SARS-CoV-2 infection. About the research overall: Sequencing targeted bulk RNA from unsorted whole blood, leaving chains unpaired.

This clonotype appeared many times. Its target is not known. The CDR3 consists of 14 residues. CDR1 and CDR2 from the germline V gene are SNHLY and FYNNEI. With 5 bases removed from V and 0 bases from J, the gap between germline ends came to 8 bases. Study-wide results and limits: Anti-spike CD8 responses were favored in VDJdb matching, and private and CD4 specificities were missed.

Unique molecular identifier tags were affixed to discrete cDNA molecules. From the 5' RACE reads, TCRdb called clonotypes with MiXCR, one entry per CDR3 protein. Here the sample spans 20,000 or so distinct CDR3 sequences, around 6% being singletons. This clonotype was obtained from an adult who was a healthcare worker with PCR-confirmed SARS-CoV-2 infection or an uninfected control (not recorded which). This chain links TRBV2 with TRBJ1-5; D gene unclear. The sequences come from whole blood, collected at baseline. The DNA of the CDR3 is TGTGCCAGCAGTTCTCAGGTTAGCAATCAGCCCCAGCATTTT. It codes for CASSSQVSNQPQHF.